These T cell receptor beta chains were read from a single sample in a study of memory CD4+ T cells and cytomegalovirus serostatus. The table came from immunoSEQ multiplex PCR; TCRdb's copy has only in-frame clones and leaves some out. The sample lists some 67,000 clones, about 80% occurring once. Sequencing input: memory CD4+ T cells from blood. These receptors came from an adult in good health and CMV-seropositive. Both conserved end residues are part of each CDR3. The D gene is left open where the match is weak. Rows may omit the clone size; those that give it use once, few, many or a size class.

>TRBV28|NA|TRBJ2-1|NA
TGTGCCAGCAGTTTAAGTGGTGTTTACTCCTACAATGAGCAGTTCTTC
CASSLSGVYSYNEQFF
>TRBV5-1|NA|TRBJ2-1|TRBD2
TGCGCCAGCACGGAGAGCGGGAGAGTCGCCAATGAGCAGTTCTTC
CASTESGRVANEQFF
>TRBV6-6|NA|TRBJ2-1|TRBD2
TGTGCCAGCAGTTACAACCTAGCGGGAGTGAATGAGCAGTTCTTC
CASSYNLAGVNEQFF
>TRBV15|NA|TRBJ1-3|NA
TGTGCCACCAGCAGAGCTAACACAGACTCTGGAAACACCATATATTTT
CATSRANTDSGNTIYF
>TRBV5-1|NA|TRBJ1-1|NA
TGCGCCAGCAGCGGGTTGACAGGAATGAACACTGAAGCTTTCTTT
CASSGLTGMNTEAFF
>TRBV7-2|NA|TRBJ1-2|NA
TGTGCCAGCAGATTAGGGGGGCCGGCGGACTATGGCTACACCTTC
CASRLGGPADYGYTF
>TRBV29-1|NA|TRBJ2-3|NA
TGCAGTGCCCTGGGAGTGCCCACAGATACGCAGTATTTT
CSALGVPTDTQYF
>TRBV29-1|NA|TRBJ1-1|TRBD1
TGCAGCGTGGTTGACAGGGCGAACACTGAAGCTTTCTTT
CSVVDRANTEAFF
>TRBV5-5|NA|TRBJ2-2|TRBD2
TGTGCCAGCAGCTTCACTAGCGGGAGGGCCGGGGGCGGGGAGCTGTTTTTT
CASSFTSGRAGGGELFF
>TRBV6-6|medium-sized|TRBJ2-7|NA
TGTGCCAGCAGTTACTCGACGGTTCTTTCGCAGTACTTC
CASSYSTVLSQYF
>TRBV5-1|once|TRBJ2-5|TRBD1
TGCGCCAGCAGCCCAACAGGGGGCGGAGAGACCCAGTACTTC
CASSPTGGGETQYF
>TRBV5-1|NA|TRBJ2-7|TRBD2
TGCGCCAGCAGCCCGGGACTAGCGGGGGTGGCCTACGAGCAGTACTTC
CASSPGLAGVAYEQYF
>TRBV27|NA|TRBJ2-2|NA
TGTGCCAGCAGTTTAAGGGGGACGGCCACCGGGGAGCTGTTTTTT
CASSLRGTATGELFF
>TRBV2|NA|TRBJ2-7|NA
TGTGCCAGCAATATAATACAGAACCATGACGAGCAGTACTTC
CASNIIQNHDEQYF
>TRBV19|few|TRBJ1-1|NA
TGTGCCAGTAGTATCGGACAGTCGAACACTGAAGCTTTCTTT
CASSIGQSNTEAFF
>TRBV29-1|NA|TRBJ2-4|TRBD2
TGCAGCGTTCTGGGGGGGGGAAACATTCAGTACTTC
CSVLGGGNIQYF
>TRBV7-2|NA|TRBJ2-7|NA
TGTGCCAGCAGCAACCGGGACTCTTTCTCCGAGCAGTACTTC
CASSNRDSFSEQYF